This is a list of T cell receptor beta chains from one sample in a study of cytomegalovirus exposure and HLA in healthy donors. Assay: immunoSEQ multiplex PCR; the TCRdb copy retains only in-frame clones and omits some. The sample contains about 190,000 clones, over 60% of which appear only once. Sequencing was carried out using PBMCs. These receptors originate from a middle-aged woman in good health and CMV-seronegative. The CDR3 runs from the conserved cysteine through the conserved F or W. The D gene is left open where the match is weak. Expanded clones are given a class, and other clones once, few, many or no size at all.

CDR3aa	CDR3nt	abundance	v_gene	j_gene	d_gene
CASSIDRVGGYTF	TGTGCCAGTAGTATCGACAGGGTCGGAGGCTACACCTTC	NA	TRBV19	TRBJ1-2	TRBD1
CASSLDSNTGELFF	TGTGCCAGCAGCTTAGACTCTAACACCGGGGAGCTGTTTTTT	NA	TRBV7-2	TRBJ2-2	NA
CSVAPGQGGEKLFF	TGCAGCGTTGCGCCCGGACAGGGGGGGGAAAAACTGTTTTTT	few	TRBV29-1	TRBJ1-4	TRBD1
CASSEWDLGQGADTEAFF	TGTGCCAGCAGTGAATGGGATCTAGGACAGGGGGCGGACACTGAAGCTTTCTTT	NA	TRBV25-1	TRBJ1-1	TRBD1
CATSRAPGTSYGYTF	TGTGCCACCAGCAGAGCCCCCGGGACATCCTATGGCTACACCTTC	few	TRBV15	TRBJ1-2	NA
CASSYTDTQYF	TGTGCCAGCTCCTATACAGATACGCAGTATTTT	once	TRBV7-2	TRBJ2-3	NA
CASSEVEGAEAFF	TGTGCCAGCAGTGAGGTAGAGGGGGCTGAAGCTTTCTTT	NA	TRBV2	TRBJ1-1	NA
CASSRGQQETQYF	TGTGCCAGCTCCCGGGGACAGCAAGAGACCCAGTACTTC	NA	TRBV18	TRBJ2-5	TRBD1
CASRTQGYNEQFF	TGTGCCAGCAGGACACAGGGATACAATGAGCAGTTCTTC	NA	TRBV6-5	TRBJ2-1	NA
CASSPRLAGGNEQFF	TGTGCCAGCAGCCCCCGACTAGCGGGAGGCAATGAGCAGTTCTTC	NA	TRBV2	TRBJ2-1	TRBD2
CASSPPAGLYEQYF	TGTGCCAGCAGCCCCCCGGCTGGGCTCTACGAGCAGTACTTC	once	TRBV7-9	TRBJ2-7	NA
CATIAGGFNEQFF	TGTGCCACCATAGCGGGAGGTTTCAATGAGCAGTTCTTC	NA	TRBV7-2	TRBJ2-1	TRBD2
CASSARTSRSYNEQFF	TGTGCCAGCAGCGCCCGGACTAGTCGGTCCTACAATGAGCAGTTCTTC	NA	TRBV9	TRBJ2-1	TRBD2
CAWSYAGNQPQHF	TGTGCCTGGAGTTACGCAGGGAATCAGCCCCAGCATTTT	NA	TRBV30	TRBJ1-5	NA
CASSYGSSAYNEQFF	TGTGCCAGCAGCTACGGGTCTAGTGCCTACAATGAGCAGTTCTTC	NA	TRBV2	TRBJ2-1	NA
CASSGQGGNTEAFF	TGTGCCAGCAGTGGGCAGGGAGGGAACACTGAAGCTTTCTTT	NA	TRBV2	TRBJ1-1	NA
CASSIAAGGSLDEQFF	TGTGCCAGTAGTATAGCAGCAGGGGGGTCTTTGGATGAGCAGTTCTTC	NA	TRBV19	TRBJ2-1	NA
CASSLVYDTEAFF	TGCGCCAGCAGCTTAGTCTATGACACTGAAGCTTTCTTT	NA	TRBV4-1	TRBJ1-1	NA
CASRDRGTYNSPLHF	TGTGCCAGCAGGGACAGGGGTACCTATAATTCACCCCTCCACTTT	NA	TRBV2	TRBJ1-6	TRBD1
CASSQNGGAGGQETQYF	TGTGCCAGCAGCCAGAACGGTGGCGCGGGAGGCCAAGAGACCCAGTACTTC	NA	TRBV4-2	TRBJ2-5	TRBD2
CASSPTGTGASTEAFF	TGTGCCAGCAGTCCGACCGGGACAGGGGCGAGCACTGAAGCTTTCTTT	NA	TRBV2	TRBJ1-1	TRBD1
CASSLGAVSLTSGYEQYF	TGTGCCAGCAGTTTGGGTGCAGTTTCTCTCACGTCGGGTTACGAGCAGTACTTC	NA	TRBV28	TRBJ2-7	NA
CASSSWGLGRTGELFF	TGTGCCAGCAGCTCCTGGGGACTCGGGCGAACCGGGGAGCTGTTTTTT	NA	TRBV11-2	TRBJ2-2	NA
CASSLFLETGNTGELFF	TGCGCCAGCAGCTTGTTTTTGGAGACAGGGAACACCGGGGAGCTGTTTTTT	NA	TRBV5-1	TRBJ2-2	NA
CASSRRLNQPQHF	TGTGCCAGCAGCCGGCGGCTCAATCAGCCCCAGCATTTT	NA	TRBV14	TRBJ1-5	NA
CATSRGGTGSGNTIYF	TGTGCCACCAGCAGAGGGGGGACAGGGTCTGGAAACACCATATATTTT	NA	TRBV15	TRBJ1-3	TRBD1
CASSWVAASSSYEQYF	TGTGCCAGTAGTTGGGTAGCGGCTTCATCTTCCTACGAGCAGTACTTC	NA	TRBV19	TRBJ2-7	NA
CASTRLRDITEPPPEQGGELFF	TGTGCCAGCACCAGATTAAGGGACATCACGGAACCCCCGCCCGAACAGGGCGGGGAGCTGTTTTTT	NA	TRBV21-1	TRBJ2-2	NA
CTPRGLNEQFF	TGCACTCCAAGGGGCCTTAATGAGCAGTTCTTC	NA	TRBV20-1	TRBJ2-1	NA
CASSYALGMNTEAFF	TGTGCCAGCAGTTACGCCCTCGGTATGAACACTGAAGCTTTCTTT	NA	TRBV6-5	TRBJ1-1	NA
CASSSAGGPAQPQHF	TGTGCCAGCAGCTCGGCGGGGGGTCCAGCTCAGCCCCAGCATTTT	once	TRBV7-6	TRBJ1-5	NA
CASSQGDYYNEQFF	TGCGCCAGCAGCCAAGGGGACTACTACAATGAGCAGTTCTTC	NA	TRBV4-1	TRBJ2-1	TRBD2
CASSPIPRRGGELFF	TGTGCTAGCAGCCCCATCCCCAGAAGGGGCGGGGAGCTGTTTTTT	NA	TRBV7-7	TRBJ2-2	NA
CAWSVSRGTEAFF	TGTGCCTGGAGTGTATCTAGGGGGACTGAAGCTTTCTTT	few	TRBV30	TRBJ1-1	NA
CASSWTSGRSDSSYNEQFF	TGTGCCAGCTCCTGGACTAGCGGGAGGTCTGATAGCTCCTACAATGAGCAGTTCTTC	NA	TRBV7-9	TRBJ2-1	TRBD2
CACVNTEAFF	TGTGCCTGCGTGAACACTGAAGCTTTCTTT	NA	TRBV30	TRBJ1-1	NA
CASSTGVVYGYTF	TGTGCCAGCAGTACAGGGGTTGTATATGGCTACACCTTC	NA	TRBV6-1	TRBJ1-2	TRBD1
CASSLGGDLNYNEQFF	TGCGCCAGCAGCTTGGGGGGGGACCTTAATTACAATGAGCAGTTCTTC	once	TRBV5-1	TRBJ2-1	NA
CAISELAEFSYNEQFF	TGTGCCATCAGTGAATTAGCGGAGTTCAGTTACAATGAGCAGTTCTTC	once	TRBV10-3	TRBJ2-1	NA
CASSTSGGGTDTQYF	TGTGCCAGCAGTACCTCAGGGGGCGGCACAGATACGCAGTATTTT	NA	TRBV28	TRBJ2-3	TRBD1
CAWSSGTVPGGYTF	TGTGCCTGGAGTTCCGGGACAGTCCCAGGGGGCTACACCTTC	NA	TRBV30	TRBJ1-2	TRBD1
CASTGTSGTTGELFF	TGTGCCAGCACCGGGACTAGCGGCACCACCGGGGAGCTGTTTTTT	few	TRBV7-2	TRBJ2-2	TRBD2
CASSLIGGNTEAFF	TGTGCCAGCAGCTTGATCGGTGGGAACACTGAAGCTTTCTTT	NA	TRBV5-6	TRBJ1-1	NA
CASSQEEDRPYEQYF	TGTGCCAGCAGCCAAGAAGAGGATAGACCCTACGAGCAGTACTTC	NA	TRBV14	TRBJ2-7	NA
CAISEAAGSLEAFF	TGTGCCATCAGTGAGGCAGCGGGCAGCCTTGAAGCTTTCTTT	NA	TRBV10-3	TRBJ1-1	NA
CASRTLNNYYNEQFF	TGTGCCAGCAGAACGTTGAACAACTACTACAATGAGCAGTTCTTC	few	TRBV27	TRBJ2-1	NA
CASSQDGYVQYF	TGCGCCAGCAGCCAAGACGGGTACGTGCAGTATTTT	NA	TRBV4-3	TRBJ2-3	NA
CASSLGSRDRGTVTFF	TGTGCCAGCAGCTTAGGGAGCCGGGACAGGGGGACCGTAACTTTCTTT	NA	TRBV7-2	TRBJ1-1	TRBD1
CASSATQGLIDGYTF	TGCGCCAGCAGCGCAACCCAAGGACTAATTGATGGCTACACCTTC	NA	TRBV5-1	TRBJ1-2	NA
CASSVDPRGRGGYTF	TGTGCCAGCAGTGTCGACCCCAGGGGGCGCGGGGGCTACACCTTC	NA	TRBV6-1	TRBJ1-2	TRBD1
CAWMRDLNSGNTIYF	TGTGCCTGGATGCGGGACTTAAACTCTGGAAACACCATATATTTT	NA	TRBV30	TRBJ1-3	NA
CAIKGAGENIQYF	TGTGCCATCAAGGGGGCCGGGGAAAACATTCAGTACTTC	NA	TRBV10-3	TRBJ2-4	TRBD1
CASKVGQGVNTEAFF	TGTGCCAGTAAGGTGGGACAGGGAGTCAACACTGAAGCTTTCTTT	NA	TRBV19	TRBJ1-1	TRBD1
CASSLERNNSPLHF	TGTGCCAGCAGCTTGGAGCGGAATAATTCACCCCTCCACTTT	NA	TRBV5-4	TRBJ1-6	NA
CASSQDRVSKQAFF	TGCGCCAGCAGCCAAGACAGGGTTTCAAAACAAGCTTTCTTT	few	TRBV4-3	TRBJ1-1	NA
CASSLSGNTGELFF	TGTGCCAGCAGCCTTAGCGGTAACACCGGGGAGCTGTTTTTT	NA	TRBV9	TRBJ2-2	NA
CASSQEWASNSGNTIYF	TGTGCCAGCAGCCAAGAATGGGCATCGAACTCTGGAAACACCATATATTTT	NA	TRBV4-2	TRBJ1-3	NA
CASSSNRVGELFF	TGTGCCAGCAGTTCCAACAGGGTAGGGGAGCTGTTTTTT	once	TRBV6-5	TRBJ2-2	NA
CASSQTSGRAADTQYF	TGCGCCAGCAGCCAGACTAGCGGGAGGGCCGCAGATACGCAGTATTTT	NA	TRBV5-1	TRBJ2-3	TRBD2